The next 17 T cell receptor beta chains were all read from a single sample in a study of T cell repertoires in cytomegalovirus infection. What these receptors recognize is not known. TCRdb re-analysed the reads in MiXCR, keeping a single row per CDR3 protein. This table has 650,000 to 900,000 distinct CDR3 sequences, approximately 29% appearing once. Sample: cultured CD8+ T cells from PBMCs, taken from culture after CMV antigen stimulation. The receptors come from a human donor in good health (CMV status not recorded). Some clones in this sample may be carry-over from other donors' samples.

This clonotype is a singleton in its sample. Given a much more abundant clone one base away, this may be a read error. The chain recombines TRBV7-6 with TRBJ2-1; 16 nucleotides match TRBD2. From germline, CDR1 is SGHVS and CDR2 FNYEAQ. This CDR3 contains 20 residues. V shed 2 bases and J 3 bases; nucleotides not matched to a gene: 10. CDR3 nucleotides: TGTGCCAGCAGCTTAATAAGTCAGGGACTAGCGGGGGGGGACTACAATGAGCAGTTCTTC. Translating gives CASSLISQGLAGGDYNEQFF.

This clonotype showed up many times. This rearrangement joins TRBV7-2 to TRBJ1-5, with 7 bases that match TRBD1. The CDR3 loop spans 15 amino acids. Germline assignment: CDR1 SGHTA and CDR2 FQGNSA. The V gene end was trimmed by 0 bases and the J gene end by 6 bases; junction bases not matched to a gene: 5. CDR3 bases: TGTGCCAGCAGCTTAGCCGACAGGGCAGGTCAGCCCCAGCATTTT. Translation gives CASSLADRAGQPQHF.

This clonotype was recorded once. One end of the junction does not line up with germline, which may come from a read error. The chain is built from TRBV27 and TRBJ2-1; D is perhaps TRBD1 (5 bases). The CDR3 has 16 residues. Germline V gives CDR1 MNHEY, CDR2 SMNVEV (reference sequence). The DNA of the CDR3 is TGTACCAGCAGTTTATCGGTGGCAGGGTGGGTAAATGAGCAGTTCTTC. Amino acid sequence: CTSSLSVAGWVNEQFF.

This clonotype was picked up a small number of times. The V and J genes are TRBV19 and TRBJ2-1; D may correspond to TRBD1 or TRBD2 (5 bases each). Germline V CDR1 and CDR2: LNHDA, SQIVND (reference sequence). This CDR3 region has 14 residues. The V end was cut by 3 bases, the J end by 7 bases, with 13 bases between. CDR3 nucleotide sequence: TGTGCCAGTAGTATGGTGGGACCACGGAATGAGCAGTTCTTC. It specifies CASSMVGPRNEQFF.

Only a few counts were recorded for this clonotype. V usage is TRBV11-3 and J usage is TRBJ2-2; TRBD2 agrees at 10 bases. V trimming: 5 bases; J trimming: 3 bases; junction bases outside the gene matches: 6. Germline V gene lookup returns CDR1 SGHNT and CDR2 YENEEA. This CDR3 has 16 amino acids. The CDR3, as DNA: TGTGCCAGCAGCCTCAGCGGGGGGGCCGACACCGGGGAGCTGTTTTTT. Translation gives CASSLSGGADTGELFF.

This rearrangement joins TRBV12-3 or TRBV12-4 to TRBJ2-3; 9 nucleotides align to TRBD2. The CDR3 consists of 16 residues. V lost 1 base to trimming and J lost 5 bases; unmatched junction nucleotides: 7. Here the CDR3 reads CASSLGAGGPGDTQYF. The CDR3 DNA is TGTGCCAGCAGTTTAGGGGCGGGGGGGCCGGGAGATACGCAGTATTTT.

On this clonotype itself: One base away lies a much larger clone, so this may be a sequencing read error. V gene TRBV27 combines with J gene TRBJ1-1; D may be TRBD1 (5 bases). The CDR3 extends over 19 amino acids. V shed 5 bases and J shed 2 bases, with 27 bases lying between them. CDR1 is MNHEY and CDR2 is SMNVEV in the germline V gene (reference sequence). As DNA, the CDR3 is TGTGCCAGCAGTGTCCGGGGACGGACATACTTTTCCGACAACACTGAAGCTTTCTTT. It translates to CASSVRGRTYFSDNTEAFF.

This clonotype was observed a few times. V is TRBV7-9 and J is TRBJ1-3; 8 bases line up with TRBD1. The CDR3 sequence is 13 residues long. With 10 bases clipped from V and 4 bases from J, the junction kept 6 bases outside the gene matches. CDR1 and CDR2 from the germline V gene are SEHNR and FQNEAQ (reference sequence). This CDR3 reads CAIGQGEGNTIYF. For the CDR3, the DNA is TGTGCCATTGGACAGGGTGAAGGAAACACCATATATTTT.

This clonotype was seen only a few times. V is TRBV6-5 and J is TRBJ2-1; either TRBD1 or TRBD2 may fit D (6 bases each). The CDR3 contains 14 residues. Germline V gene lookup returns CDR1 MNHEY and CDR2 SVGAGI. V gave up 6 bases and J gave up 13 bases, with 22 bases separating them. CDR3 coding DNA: TGTGCCAGCAGCACACGTCGAGGGGGGCCGGGTCAGTTCTTC. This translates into CASSTRRGGPGQFF.

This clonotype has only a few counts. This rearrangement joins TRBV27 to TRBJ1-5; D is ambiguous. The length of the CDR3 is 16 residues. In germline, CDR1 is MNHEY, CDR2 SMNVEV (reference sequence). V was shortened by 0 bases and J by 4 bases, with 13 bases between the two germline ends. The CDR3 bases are TGTGCCAGCAGTTTATCGGCCCCATCGGGGAATCAGCCCCAGCATTTT. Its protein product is CASSLSAPSGNQPQHF.

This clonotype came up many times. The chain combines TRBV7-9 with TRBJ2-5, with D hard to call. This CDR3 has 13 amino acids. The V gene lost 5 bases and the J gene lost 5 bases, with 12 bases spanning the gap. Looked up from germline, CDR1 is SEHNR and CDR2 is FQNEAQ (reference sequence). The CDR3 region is CASSPRVGETQYF. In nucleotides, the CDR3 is TGTGCCAGCAGCCCCCGAGTCGGGGAGACCCAGTACTTC. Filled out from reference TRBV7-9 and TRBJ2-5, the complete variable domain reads DTGVSQNPRHKITKRGQNVTFRCDPISEHNRLYWYRQTLGQGPEFLTYFQNEAQLEKSRLLSDRFSAERPKGSFSTLEIQRTEQGDSAMYLCASSPRVGETQYFGPGTRLLVL.

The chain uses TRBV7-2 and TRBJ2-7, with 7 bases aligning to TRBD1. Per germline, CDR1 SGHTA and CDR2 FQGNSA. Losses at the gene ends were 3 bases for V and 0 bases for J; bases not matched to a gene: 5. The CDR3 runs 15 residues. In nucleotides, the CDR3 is TGTGCCAGCAGCTTTGGGACAGTGAGCTCCTACGAGCAGTACGTC. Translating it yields CASSFGTVSSYEQYV.

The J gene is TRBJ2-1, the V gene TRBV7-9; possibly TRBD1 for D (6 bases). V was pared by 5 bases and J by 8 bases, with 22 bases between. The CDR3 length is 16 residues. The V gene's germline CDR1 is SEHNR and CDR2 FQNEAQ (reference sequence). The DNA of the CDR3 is TGTGCCAGCAGCCACAGAGAAAGGACAGCTTGGTATGAGCAGTTCTTC. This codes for CASSHRERTAWYEQFF.

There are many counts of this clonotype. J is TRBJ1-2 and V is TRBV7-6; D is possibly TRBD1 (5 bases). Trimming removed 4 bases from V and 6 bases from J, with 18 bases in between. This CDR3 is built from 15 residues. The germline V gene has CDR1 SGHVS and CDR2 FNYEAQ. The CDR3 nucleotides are TGTGCCAGCAGCTCCATTGTCGCAGGGTCTGATGGCTACACCTTC. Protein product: CASSSIVAGSDGYTF.

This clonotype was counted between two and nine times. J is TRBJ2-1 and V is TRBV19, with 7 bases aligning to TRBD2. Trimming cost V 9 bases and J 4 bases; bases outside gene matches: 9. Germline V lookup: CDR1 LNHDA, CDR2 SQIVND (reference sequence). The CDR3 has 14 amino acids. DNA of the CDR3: TGTGCCAGGTGGGGGGTGGGGGGGTACAATGAGCAGTTCTTC. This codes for CARWGVGGYNEQFF.

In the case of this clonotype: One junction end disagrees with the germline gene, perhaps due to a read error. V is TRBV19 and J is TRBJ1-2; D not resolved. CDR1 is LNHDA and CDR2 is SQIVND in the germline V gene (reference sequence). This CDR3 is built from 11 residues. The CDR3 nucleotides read TGTGCCAGTTTATTCGGACCCACTCCAGTCTTC. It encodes CASLFGPTPVF.

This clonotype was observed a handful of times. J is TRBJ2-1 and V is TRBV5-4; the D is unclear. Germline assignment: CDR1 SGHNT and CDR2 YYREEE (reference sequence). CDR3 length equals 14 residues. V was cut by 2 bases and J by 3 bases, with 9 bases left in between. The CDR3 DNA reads TGTGCCAGCAGCTTCCCTTCGCTCTACAATGAGCAGTTCTTC. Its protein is CASSFPSLYNEQFF. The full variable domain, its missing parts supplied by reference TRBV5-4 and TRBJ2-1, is ETGVTQSPTHLIKTRGQQVTLRCSSQSGHNTVSWYQQALGQGPQFIFQYYREEENGRGNFPPRFSGLQFPNYSSELNVNALELDDSALYLCASSFPSLYNEQFFGPGTRLTVL.